This TCR beta chain was found in a study of low-dose radiotherapy and immunotherapy resistance in tumors. This clonotype has a single count. The CDR3 has 13 amino acids. The V gene's germline CDR1 is ENHRY and CDR2 SYGVKD. Between the trimmed V and J ends, which lost 8 bases and 8 bases, there was a span of 16 bases. Each patient who was eligible had an advanced solid tumor with no tumor-infiltrating lymphocytes. Covering alpha and beta chains, TRAV- and TRBV-specific primers were used for the first-strand cDNA. Amplification of TCRs used a constant-region primer and V-primer adapter for around 19 PCR cycles. The isolated mRNA underwent amplification through in vitro transcription. From the reads, TCRdb called clonotypes with MiXCR, one entry per CDR3 protein. The data contain around 18,000 distinct CDR3 sequences, around two thirds of them singletons.

This sequence joins TRBV10-3 and TRBJ2-1, with D possibly being TRBD2 (6 bases). The TCR was taken from a human donor with advanced metastatic prostate, ovarian, gallbladder or colorectal cancer (not recorded which). This table probably holds off-target reads from a library built for another chain. CDR3 loop: CAIRPAGLDEQFF. The CDR3 bases are TGTGCCATCCGTCCTGCGGGACTGGATGAGCAGTTCTTC.